Below, one T cell receptor beta chain is given with its context. Sequencing was performed with immunoSEQ multiplex PCR; in TCRdb, only in-frame clones are kept and a portion is missing. Among around 180,000 clones listed, 84% were seen once. The data belong to a study of cytomegalovirus exposure and HLA in healthy donors. The CDR3 is 15 residues long. Germline lookup yields CDR1 SQVTM and CDR2 ANQGSEA. The J segment lost 2 bases and the V segment lost 4 bases, leaving 9 bases of the junction unmatched. Material for sequencing was PBMCs. This chain joins TRBV29-1 and TRBJ2-5; 8 bases match TRBD2. The clonotype comes from a young man in good health and CMV-seropositive. CDR3 in amino acids: CSVGGSGSRQETQYF. Here the CDR3 DNA reads TGCAGCGTTGGAGGGAGCGGGAGTAGACAAGAGACCCAGTACTTC.